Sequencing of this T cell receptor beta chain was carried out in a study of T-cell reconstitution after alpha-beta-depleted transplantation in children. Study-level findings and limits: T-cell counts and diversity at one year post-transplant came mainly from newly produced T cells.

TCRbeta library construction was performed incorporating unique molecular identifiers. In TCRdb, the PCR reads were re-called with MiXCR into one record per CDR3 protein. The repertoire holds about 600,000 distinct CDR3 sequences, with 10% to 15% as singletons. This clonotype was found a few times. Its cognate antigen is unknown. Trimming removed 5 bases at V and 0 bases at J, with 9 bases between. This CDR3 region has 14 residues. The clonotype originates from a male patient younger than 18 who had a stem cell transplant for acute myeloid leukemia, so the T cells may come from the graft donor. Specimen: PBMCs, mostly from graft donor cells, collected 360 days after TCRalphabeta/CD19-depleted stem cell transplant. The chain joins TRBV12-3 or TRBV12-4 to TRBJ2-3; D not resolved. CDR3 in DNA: TGTGCCAGCAGTCCGGAGCCTAGCACAGATACGCAGTATTTT. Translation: CASSPEPSTDTQYF.